This TCR beta chain is drawn from a study of T cell responses to AZD1222 COVID-19 vaccine. About this clone: The antigen remains undetermined.

Trimming took 1 base from V and 6 from J; bases not matched to a gene: 9. The CDR3 has 16 residues. Measured with immunoSEQ multiplex PCR; TCRdb has only the in-frame clones, and not every one. The sample contains tens of thousands of clones, roughly 84% of which appear only once. Study-wide findings and caveats: Repertoire collection took place solely once the T cell response had peaked.

The sequence derives from an adult in good health. The source material was peripheral blood, sampled on day 0 of AZD1222 vaccination. The chain carries TRBV23-1 and TRBJ2-7; 10 bases align to TRBD1. TRBV23-1 is an ORF for which the function is uncertain. The CDR3, as DNA: TGCGCCAGCAGTCAATGGATGGGACAGGGGCATTTCGAGCAGTACTTC. Protein: CASSQWMGQGHFEQYF.